This note documents a single TCR beta chain sequence. Its cognate antigen is unknown. These data come from a study of cytomegalovirus exposure and HLA in healthy donors. Study as a whole: Across some 400 genotyped donors, 81% landed in the Caucasian-associated ancestry cluster. Study-wide points: Investigators reported about 160 TCR beta chains as tied to cytomegalovirus. Segments of the TCR beta V type were, in most cases, productive about 87% or about 30% of the time in an earlier analysis.

Trimming removed 5 bases from V and 5 bases from J; junction bases left unmatched: 8. This CDR3 comprises 14 residues. Germline-derived CDR1 and CDR2 are SGHTA and FQGNSA. The PCR was carried out with 60 Vbeta primers and 13 Jbeta primers. Methods used by the authors: In a later analysis, some 80 million unique TCR beta chains included roughly 11 million shared by two or more donors. Libraries were prepared by immunoSEQ multiplex PCR; TCRdb keeps only in-frame clonotypes and omits some of them. D and trimming were read from the DNA, whereas the V and J calls and clone size are those reported in that table. The sample lists 100,000 to 150,000 clones, about 81% seen once, with about 1.8% in the top ten.

Source material: PBMCs. The TCR sequence derives from a man aged 35 to 55 in good health and CMV-seronegative. The chain uses TRBV7-2 and TRBJ1-2; 7 positions match TRBD1. Written as DNA, the CDR3 is TGTGCCAGCAGCAGAGGGACAGAAGCTTATGGCTACACCTTC. Translating it yields CASSRGTEAYGYTF.